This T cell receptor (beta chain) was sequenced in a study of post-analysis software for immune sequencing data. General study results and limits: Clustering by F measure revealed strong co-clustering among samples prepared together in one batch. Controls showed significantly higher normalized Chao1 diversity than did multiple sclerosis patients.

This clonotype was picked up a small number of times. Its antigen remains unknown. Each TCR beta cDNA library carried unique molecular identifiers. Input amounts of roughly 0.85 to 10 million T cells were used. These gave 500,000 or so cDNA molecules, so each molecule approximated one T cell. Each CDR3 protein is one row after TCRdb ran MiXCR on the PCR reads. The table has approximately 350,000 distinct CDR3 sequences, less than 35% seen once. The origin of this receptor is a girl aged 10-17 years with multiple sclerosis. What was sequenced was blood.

CDR3: CATSVAGTGGYEQYF. In DNA form, the CDR3 reads TGTGCCACCAGTGTAGCCGGGACAGGGGGCTACGAGCAGTACTTC. The chain joins TRBV15 to TRBJ2-7; 11 bases map to TRBD1. Germline V CDR1 and CDR2: LNHNV, YYDKDF (reference sequence). This CDR3 has 15 residues. Losses at the gene ends were 6 bases for V and 3 bases for J; bases not matched to a gene: 7.